This T cell receptor beta chain was identified during a study of T cell changes during pregnancy in multiple sclerosis. Method: immunoSEQ multiplex PCR; TCRdb's copy keeps in-frame clones and lacks some. The sample shows 45,000 to 65,000 clones, roughly 94% of them seen only once. The CDR3 is made up of 13 amino acids. V shed 4 bases and J shed 6 bases, with 14 bases lying between them. From germline, CDR1 is SGHKS and CDR2 YYEKEE (reference sequence). This clone was seen a single time. The sample was CD8+ T cells from peripheral blood mononuclear cells, taken in the third trimester of pregnancy. The rearrangement links TRBV5-5 to TRBJ2-7, with D possibly TRBD1 on 6 matching bases. The source is a female donor with multiple sclerosis, enrolled in a pregnancy study. CDR3 region: CASSPDSTSEQYF. The DNA for the CDR3 is TGTGCCAGCAGCCCGGACAGTACGTCCGAGCAGTACTTC. The complete variable domain, with remaining parts taken from reference TRBV5-5 and TRBJ2-7, reads DAGVTQSPTHLIKTRGQQVTLRCSPISGHKSVSWYQQVLGQGPQFIFQYYEKEERGRGNFPDRFSARQFPNYSSELNVNALLLGDSALYLCASSPDSTSEQYFGPGTRLTVT.